This T cell receptor beta chain derives from a study of blood T cell repertoires in COVID-19. The CDR3 length is 13 residues. V was cut by 0 bases and J by 6 bases, with 6 bases left in between. Germline CDR1 LNHNV, CDR2 YYDKDF (reference sequence). Assay: immunoSEQ multiplex PCR; the TCRdb copy retains only in-frame clones and omits some. Of roughly 400,000 clones listed, more than 70% were seen once; the top ten hold 2% to 2.5%. This TCR was recovered from a woman between 55 and 75 years old with COVID-19, enrolled during active disease. The rearrangement links TRBV15 to TRBJ1-5; D might be TRBD1 (5 bases). Sequenced: peripheral blood. CDR3 DNA sequence: TGTGCCACCAGCAGAGACAGGGCTCAGCCCCAGCATTTT. Translated, it gives CATSRDRAQPQHF.